This T cell receptor beta chain was recovered during a study of blood T cells in healthy people across ages. The CDR3 is made up of 14 amino acids. CDR1 is SGHRS, CDR2 YFSETQ, per germline. With 3 bases removed from V and 4 bases from J, the gap between germline ends came to 12 bases. To note about this clonotype: With a much larger clone just one base away, this may be a read error.

Alongside a J-beta primer mix, a sample-barcoded 5' primer served in a second PCR lasting about 7 to 11 cycles. TCRdb ran MiXCR on the 5' RACE reads and lists one entry per CDR3 protein. The sample holds 650,000 or so distinct CDR3 sequences; about 51% are singletons and the top ten take about 13%. The rearrangement links TRBV5-1 to TRBJ2-3; D unclear. The sequence was collected from a woman older than 75 in good health. Source material: blood. The CDR3 nucleotides read TGCGCCAGCAGCTCCACCGGACCTGCAGATACGCAGTATTTT. Translation: CASSSTGPADTQYF.